Shown below are 21 T cell receptor beta chains from a single sample sequenced in a study of metastatic and nonmetastatic thyroid tumors. None of the patients had undergone any treatment ahead of thyroid surgery. Using MiXCR, TCRdb reanalyzed the PCR reads. The data show over 25,000 clones, over 15% seen once. The sample consisted of blood. Receptors originate from a female donor with papillary thyroid cancer or a benign thyroid nodule (not recorded which). Some clones in this sample may be carry-over from other donors' samples.

This clone was counted at least ten times. This chain links TRBV30 with TRBJ2-7; the D is unclear. Germline V lookup: CDR1 GTSNPN, CDR2 SVGIG (reference sequence). V was cut by 0 bases and J by 7 bases, with 13 bases left in between. CDR3 length equals 13 residues. CDR3 sequence (DNA): TGTGCCTGGAGTGTAGTCGGAGCCTGGGAGCAGTACTTC. Residues: CAWSVVGAWEQYF.

This clone has only one observation. V usage is TRBV4-3 and J usage is TRBJ2-7, with 14 bases lining up with TRBD2. The CDR3 is 15 residues long. The germline gives CDR1 LGHNA, CDR2 YSLEER. V dropped 3 bases and J dropped 2; count of bases not matched to a gene: 0. Here the CDR3 reads CASSQGLAGAYEQYF. CDR3 bases: TGCGCCAGCAGCCAGGGACTAGCGGGAGCCTACGAGCAGTACTTC.

This clone showed up many times. CDR3 sequence reads: CASSFQGLGTDTQYF. The CDR3 coding sequence is TGTGCCAGCAGCTTTCAGGGTCTAGGCACAGATACGCAGTATTTT. The chain couples TRBV5-6 to TRBJ2-3, with D perhaps matching TRBD1 (5 bases). Germline V gives CDR1 SGHDT, CDR2 YYEEEE. The V end was cut by 2 bases, the J end by 1 base, with 11 bases between. The CDR3 loop spans 15 amino acids.

This clone has at least ten counts. The rearrangement links TRBV4-3 to TRBJ2-2; tentative D call: TRBD1 (6 bases). CDR1 and CDR2 from the germline V gene are LGHNA and YSLEER. V lost 4 bases and J 3 bases, leaving 9 bases between the germline ends. The CDR3 runs to 14 residues. CDR3 DNA sequence: TGCGCCAGCAGCCCGTACAGGGACACCGGGGAGCTGTTTTTT. This gives the protein CASSPYRDTGELFF.

This clone came up a few times. The genes are TRBV6-1 and TRBJ2-7; a possible D gene is TRBD1 (6 bases). CDR1 and CDR2 from the germline V gene are MNHNS and SASEGT. V lost 6 bases and J 3 bases, leaving 12 bases between the germline ends. The CDR3 has 13 amino acids. The CDR3, as DNA: TGTGCCAGCAGCAGGGACACGGGCTACGAGCAGTACTTC. It specifies CASSRDTGYEQYF.

This clone was observed a few times. V usage is TRBV6-2 or TRBV6-3 and J usage is TRBJ2-7; 11 bases fit TRBD2. This CDR3 is 15 amino acids long. The V gene end was trimmed by 6 bases and the J gene end by 4 bases; junction bases not matched to a gene: 8. Germline V gene data show CDR1 as MNHEY and CDR2 as SVGEGT. The chain's CDR3 is CASSLRGTSGYEQYF. CDR3 coding DNA: TGTGCCAGCAGCCTCCGGGGGACTAGCGGTTACGAGCAGTACTTC.

This clone appeared many times. The sample holds other DNA sequences that translate to the same CDR3. The chain is built from TRBV12-3 or TRBV12-4 and TRBJ2-1; 9 positions match TRBD1. The V and J ends lost 5 bases and 9 bases, in that order; junction bases with no gene match: 8. CDR3 length equals 14 residues. CDR3 residues: CASSPRDRGSEQFF. CDR3 in DNA: TGTGCCAGCAGTCCCAGAGACAGGGGGTCTGAGCAGTTCTTC.

This clone was counted at least ten times. The V call is TRBV12-3 or TRBV12-4, the J call TRBJ1-4, with D perhaps matching TRBD1 (5 bases). Trimming shortened V by 5 bases and J by 8 bases, and 15 bases separated the two germline ends. This CDR3 has 14 amino acids. The CDR3 sequence: CASSDSGRKEKLFF. DNA of the CDR3: TGTGCCAGCAGTGATTCGGGACGGAAAGAAAAACTGTTTTTT.

This clone was detected many times. The chain joins TRBV9 to TRBJ2-3, with D hard to call. Trimming removed 4 bases from V and 6 bases from J, with 12 bases in between. The CDR3 covers 13 residues. Germline V gene sequence: CDR1 SGDLS, CDR2 YYNGEE. The CDR3 is CASSPDIPDTQYF. The CDR3 nucleotides read TGTGCCAGCAGCCCAGACATCCCCGATACGCAGTATTTT.

This clone was seen at least ten times. The rearrangement joins TRBV18 to TRBJ2-3; D perhaps matches TRBD1 (6 bases). Trimming took off 2 bases at V and 0 bases at J, with 9 bases between the two ends. There are 15 residues in the CDR3. The germline V gene encodes CDR1 KGHSH and CDR2 LQKENI. The CDR3: CASSPTGPSTDTQYF. CDR3 bases: TGTGCCAGCTCACCAACAGGGCCCAGCACAGATACGCAGTATTTT.

This clone was recorded many times. The gene calls are TRBV27 and TRBJ2-5, with TRBD2 matching 10 bases. From germline, CDR1 is MNHEY and CDR2 SMNVEV (reference sequence). The junction had 4 bases not matched to a gene; V was cut back by 2 bases and J by 4 bases. The CDR3 sequence is 15 residues long. CDR3 in amino acids: CASSLGASGRETQYF. DNA for the CDR3: TGTGCCAGCAGTTTAGGGGCTAGCGGGAGAGAGACCCAGTACTTC.

This clone was detected only a few times. A much larger clonotype is one base distant, so this may be a read error. The rearrangement uses TRBV28 and TRBJ1-5; D call uncertain. Trimming left V 4 bases short and J 9 bases short, with 10 bases between. Germline CDR1 reads MDHEN; CDR2 reads SYDVKM. The CDR3 sequence is 12 residues long. CDR3 protein: CASSSRYRPQHF. For the CDR3, the DNA is TGTGCCAGCAGTTCCAGATATCGGCCCCAGCATTTT.

For this clone: A single base separates this from a much larger clone, so it may be a read error. The rearrangement links TRBV3-1 to TRBJ2-5, with 11 bases lining up with TRBD1. V gave up 3 bases and J gave up 4 bases; unmatched junction bases: 10. This CDR3 is built from 17 residues. CDR1 is LGHDT, CDR2 YNNKEL, per germline (reference sequence). Here the CDR3 reads CASSQGQGDSLGETQYF. CDR3 DNA: TGTGCCAGCAGCCAGGGACAGGGGGACAGTCTAGGAGAGACCCAGTACTTC.

This clone showed up many times. The CDR3 coding sequence is TGCAGTGCGTCACGCGCGGGAGAAGGTCGAGAGACCCAGTACTTC. Amino acids: CSASRAGEGRETQYF. The rearrangement joins TRBV20-1 to TRBJ2-5; 7 bases match TRBD2. V lost 6 bases, J lost 4 bases, and 14 bases stayed unmatched. This CDR3 comprises 15 residues. Per the germline V gene, CDR1 is DFQATT and CDR2 is SNEGSKA (reference sequence).

This clone was counted at least ten times. The chain links TRBV4-1 to TRBJ2-5; possible D gene TRBD2, 6 bases. Trimming removed 1 base from V and 4 bases from J, with 16 bases in between. CDR1 and CDR2 from the germline V gene are MGHRA and YSYEKL. The CDR3 is 16 residues long. CDR3 residues: CASSQVIRRRGETQYF. The CDR3 nucleotides are TGCGCCAGCAGCCAAGTAATTAGACGGCGGGGAGAGACCCAGTACTTC.

Regarding this clone: This sample also contains other DNA sequences that code for the same CDR3. J is TRBJ1-1 and V is TRBV19; D perhaps matches TRBD1 (6 bases). CDR1 is LNHDA, CDR2 SQIVND, per germline (reference sequence). Trimming stripped 7 bases from V and 5 bases from J, with 26 bases between. The CDR3 covers 17 residues. Here the CDR3 reads CASTTTGCLTGGTEAFF. The CDR3 DNA is TGTGCCAGTACCACGACAGGTTGTCTTACCGGGGGGACTGAAGCTTTCTTT.

This clone has just a few counts. The gene calls are TRBV20-1 and TRBJ1-1, with D possibly being TRBD1 (6 bases). Trimming removed 1 base at V and 0 bases at J, with 9 bases between. This CDR3 spans 14 amino acids. In germline, CDR1 is DFQATT, CDR2 SNEGSKA (reference sequence). CDR3 DNA: TGCAGTGCTAGAGTGGGGGACATGAACACTGAAGCTTTCTTT. It codes for CSARVGDMNTEAFF.

This clone was recorded at least ten times. The chain has TRBV5-1 and TRBJ1-1; 8 bases map to TRBD1. Germline CDR1 SGHRS, CDR2 YFSETQ. The CDR3 contains 15 residues. V lost 4 bases to trimming and J lost 5 bases; unmatched junction nucleotides: 10. CDR3 nucleotides: TGCGCCAGCAGCCATGGACAGGGAGGAGGAACTGAAGCTTTCTTT. Protein: CASSHGQGGGTEAFF.

This chain links TRBV28 with TRBJ2-7; 7 nucleotides line up with TRBD1. Per germline, CDR1 MDHEN and CDR2 SYDVKM. V gave up 6 bases and J gave up 5 bases; unmatched junction bases: 13. The CDR3 covers 15 residues. DNA for the CDR3: TGTGCCAGCAGAGAGGGGTCGAGGGGGCACGACGAGCAGTACTTC. It is translated as CASREGSRGHDEQYF.

This clone appeared a single time. This chain joins TRBV6-9 and TRBJ2-1, with 10 bases that match TRBD2. The CDR3 extends over 19 amino acids. Germline CDR1 is MNHGY and CDR2 is SVAAGI. V shed 1 base, J shed 0 bases, and the junction held 9 bases outside the gene matches. CDR3 region: CASSYLKTSGLSSYNEQFF. The CDR3 DNA follows: TGTGCCAGCAGTTATTTGAAGACTAGCGGGTTGAGCTCCTACAATGAGCAGTTCTTC.

The chain is built from TRBV6-1 and TRBJ1-5; D gene uncertain. Germline V gene sequence: CDR1 MNHNS, CDR2 SASEGT. This CDR3 contains 17 residues. The V and J ends lost 3 bases and 2 bases respectively, with 17 bases between them. The CDR3 spells CASSEVRTVNGNQPQHF. In DNA, the CDR3 is TGTGCCAGCAGTGAGGTCCGAACAGTAAATGGCAATCAGCCCCAGCATTTT.